One and the same sample provided the 25 T cell receptor beta chains below, sequenced in a study of early T cells in non-severe SARS-CoV-2 infection. TCRdb reprocessed the 5' RACE reads with MiXCR, giving one entry per CDR3 protein. The sample holds 85,000 to 90,000 distinct CDR3 sequences; around 15% are singletons and the top ten take under 7.5%. The specimen was whole blood. These receptors came from an adult who was a healthcare worker with PCR-confirmed SARS-CoV-2 infection or an uninfected control (not recorded which).

Note on this clonotype: One end of the junction varies from germline; a read error may be responsible. The V gene is TRBV5-1, the J gene TRBJ2-7; possibly TRBD1 for D (5 bases). This CDR3 comprises 13 residues. Per the germline V gene, CDR1 is SGHRS and CDR2 is YFSETQ. CDR3 sequence: CASSLGGSYERYF. In nucleotides, the CDR3 is TGCGCCAGCAGCTTGGGGGGCTCCTACGAGCGGTACTTC.

The V and J genes are TRBV10-3 and TRBJ1-5; TRBD1 matches 9 bases. Per germline, CDR1 ENHRY and CDR2 SYGVKD. The CDR3 loop spans 13 amino acids. J was trimmed by 5 bases and V by 11 bases; bases with no gene match: 7. The CDR3 sequence: CAVRDRVDQPQHF. CDR3 nucleotides: TGTGCCGTCCGGGACAGGGTCGATCAGCCCCAGCATTTT.

This sequence joins TRBV2 and TRBJ1-2; possibly TRBD1 for D (5 bases). V lost 0 bases, J lost 2 bases, and 13 bases lay in between. From germline, CDR1 is SNHLY and CDR2 FYNNEI. This CDR3 is built from 16 residues. The CDR3 DNA is TGTGCCAGCAGTGAAGCGTGGGGACGGGCAAACTATGGCTACACCTTC. Translating it yields CASSEAWGRANYGYTF.

The chain employs TRBV28 and TRBJ1-2; D remains ambiguous. V was trimmed by 6 bases and J by 4 bases, leaving 15 bases between them. The CDR3 spans 14 residues. The germline V gene has CDR1 MDHEN and CDR2 SYDVKM. CDR3 bases: TGTGCCAGCAGCCCGCCGGGAGCTATCTATGGCTACACCTTC. This encodes CASSPPGAIYGYTF.

The genes are TRBV24-1 and TRBJ1-5; 8 bases match TRBD1. Losses at the gene ends were 4 bases for V and 5 bases for J; bases not matched to a gene: 12. CDR3 length equals 17 residues. Germline CDR1 KGHDR, CDR2 SFDVKD. CDR3 DNA: TGTGCCACCAGTGACAGGACAGGGAGGGCTTCGGATCAGCCCCAGCATTTT. Translating it yields CATSDRTGRASDQPQHF.

This clonotype appeared a few times. The CDR3 region has the DNA TGCAGTGCACAGGGACAGGGGGCTCCCTCCTACAATGAGCAGTTCTTC. Protein sequence: CSAQGQGAPSYNEQFF. The rearrangement uses TRBV20-1 and TRBJ2-1, with 12 nucleotides matching TRBD1. The V gene end was trimmed by 6 bases and the J gene end by 0 bases; junction bases not matched to a gene: 6. Germline V gives CDR1 DFQATT, CDR2 SNEGSKA (reference sequence). The CDR3 is 16 amino acids.

V and J are TRBV19 and TRBJ1-5, with D unresolved. Germline values: CDR1 LNHDA, CDR2 SQIVND (reference sequence). This CDR3 has 15 amino acids. Trimming pared 7 bases from V and 0 bases from J, leaving 13 bases between. CDR3 DNA: TGTGCCAGTAAGAAAGGACTCGCTAGCAATCAGCCCCAGCATTTT. The encoded protein is CASKKGLASNQPQHF.

The table lists this clonotype with many counts. The chain uses TRBV7-2 and TRBJ2-5; a possible D gene is TRBD1 (5 bases). The germline CDR1 and CDR2 sequences are SGHTA and FQGNSA. CDR3 length equals 14 residues. The V and J ends lost 7 bases and 5 bases respectively, with 17 bases between them. The CDR3 sequence: CASKRTGVLETQYF. In DNA, the CDR3 is TGTGCCAGCAAACGAACAGGCGTTCTGGAGACCCAGTACTTC.

This clonotype was seen a handful of times. This chain links TRBV5-1 with TRBJ1-3, with unresolved D. V lost 0 bases to trimming and J lost 4 bases, with 8 bases between them. The CDR3 extends over 14 amino acids. From germline, CDR1 is SGHRS and CDR2 YFSETQ. The CDR3 reads CASSLAADGNTIYF. The CDR3 DNA reads TGCGCCAGCAGCTTGGCGGCAGACGGAAACACCATATATTTT.

This clonotype was seen a handful of times. The chain has TRBV19 and TRBJ1-5; maybe TRBD1 (5 bases). The V gene's germline CDR1 is LNHDA and CDR2 SQIVND (reference sequence). V was clipped by 8 bases and J by 1 base, with 15 bases between them. The CDR3 contains 15 residues. CDR3 loop: CASSTRETSNQPQHF. CDR3 in DNA: TGTGCCAGTTCGACCAGGGAGACGAGCAATCAGCCCCAGCATTTT. The complete variable domain, with remaining parts taken from reference TRBV19 and TRBJ1-5, reads DGGITQSPKYLFRKEGQNVTLSCEQNLNHDAMYWYRQDPGQGLRLIYYSQIVNDFQKGDIAEGYSVSREKKESFPLTVTSAQKNPTAFYLCASSTRETSNQPQHFGDGTRLSIL.

This clonotype has more than one count but fewer than ten. The chain links TRBV3-1 to TRBJ1-6; D may be TRBD1 (5 bases). Looked up from germline, CDR1 is LGHDT and CDR2 is YNNKEL (reference sequence). V gave up 3 bases and J gave up 12 bases, with 18 bases separating them. The CDR3 sequence is 15 residues long. In nucleotides, the CDR3 is TGTGCCAGCAGCCAGGGGGGACCAGATATGGTACCCCTCCACTTT. As protein: CASSQGGPDMVPLHF.

The chain uses TRBV7-2 and TRBJ2-1; tentative D call: TRBD2 (6 bases). The V gene lost 1 base and the J gene lost 0 bases, with 7 bases spanning the gap. The V gene's germline CDR1 is SGHTA and CDR2 FQGNSA. The CDR3 has 15 amino acids. The CDR3 region has the DNA TGTGCCAGCAGCTTAGTCGGGGGCTCCTACAATGAGCAGTTCTTC. It yields the protein CASSLVGGSYNEQFF.

The rearrangement uses TRBV29-1 and TRBJ2-7; a weak D match, TRBD2 (6 bases). The CDR3 is made up of 12 amino acids. The germline gives CDR1 SQVTM, CDR2 ANQGSEA. V lost 7 bases and J 0 bases, leaving 10 bases between the germline ends. This chain's CDR3 is CSARGNSYEQYF. The CDR3 DNA reads TGCAGCGCACGGGGGAACTCCTACGAGCAGTACTTC.

As for this clonotype: A read error is possible here, since a much larger clone lies one base away. The rearrangement uses TRBV3-1 and TRBJ1-3; D gene unclear. The CDR3 runs to 12 residues. Germline V gene data show CDR1 as LGHDT and CDR2 as YNNKEL (reference sequence). The CDR3 here is CTSSQEGNTIYF. CDR3 nucleotides: TGTACCAGCAGCCAAGAAGGTAACACCATATATTTT. The variable domain in full, with the rest retrieved from reference TRBV3-1 and TRBJ1-3, is DTAVSQTPKYLVTQMGNDKSIKCEQNLGHDTMYWYKQDSKKFLKIMFSYNNKELIINETVPNRFSPKSPDKAHLNLHINSLELGDSAVYFCTSSQEGNTIYFGEGSWLTVV.

The chain links TRBV7-2 to TRBJ1-2; 10 bases map to TRBD1. The length of the CDR3 is 14 residues. Germline CDR1 reads SGHTA; CDR2 reads FQGNSA. Trimming at V came to 8 bases and at J to 6 bases, leaving 9 bases not matched to a gene. The CDR3 sequence is CASVTGTGAHGYTF. The CDR3 DNA is TGTGCCAGCGTAACCGGGACAGGGGCTCATGGCTACACCTTC. Using reference TRBV7-2 and TRBJ1-2 for the parts outside the CDR3, the full variable domain is GAGVSQSPSNKVTEKGKDVELRCDPISGHTALYWYRQSLGQGLEFLIYFQGNSAPDKSGLPSDRFSAERTGGSVSTLTIQRTQQEDSAVYLCASVTGTGAHGYTFGSGTRLTVV.

The chain employs TRBV20-1 and TRBJ1-6; TRBD1 is a possible D gene (6 bases). The V end lost 6 bases, the J end lost 5 bases, and 20 bases lay between the germline ends. Germline CDR1 is DFQATT and CDR2 is SNEGSKA (reference sequence). CDR3 size: 16 residues. Here the CDR3 DNA reads TGCAGTGCCCGGATATCGGGGGCTGAAGATAATTCACCCCTCCACTTT. Its translation: CSARISGAEDNSPLHF.

The V gene is TRBV29-1, the J gene TRBJ1-4; D might be TRBD1 (5 bases). V was shortened by 6 bases and J by 5 bases, with 10 bases between the two germline ends. Per the germline V gene, CDR1 is SQVTM and CDR2 is ANQGSEA. The CDR3 spans 12 residues. CDR3 coding DNA: TGCAGCGTCCAACAGGCAAATGAAAAACTGTTTTTT. The encoded protein is CSVQQANEKLFF.

This clonotype was observed a handful of times. The rearrangement uses TRBV20-1 and TRBJ1-2, with 10 bases matching TRBD1. With 4 bases clipped from V and 8 bases from J, the junction kept 4 bases outside the gene matches. Germline V gene lookup returns CDR1 DFQATT and CDR2 SNEGSKA (reference sequence). This CDR3 comprises 12 residues. CDR3 sequence (DNA): TGCAGTGCTAAAGACAGGGGGCAAGGCTACACCTTC. Translating it yields CSAKDRGQGYTF.

This clonotype was counted only a few times. The CDR3 sequence: CSARDKSVGVRGYTF. The CDR3 DNA sequence: TGCAGTGCTAGAGATAAGTCGGTAGGAGTTCGGGGCTACACCTTC. V usage is TRBV20-1 and J usage is TRBJ1-2, with D unresolved. The germline V gene encodes CDR1 DFQATT and CDR2 SNEGSKA (reference sequence). The CDR3 runs 15 residues. Deletions cut 0 bases from V and 8 bases from J, with 19 bases between.

This clonotype has just a few counts. V gene TRBV6-1 combines with J gene TRBJ1-5, with D unclear. Trimming removed 4 bases from V and 0 bases from J, with 7 bases in between. This CDR3 contains 14 residues. Looked up from germline, CDR1 is MNHNS and CDR2 is SASEGT. CDR3 protein: CASSGQVSNQPQHF. Here the CDR3 DNA reads TGTGCCAGCAGTGGGCAGGTTAGCAATCAGCCCCAGCATTTT.

This clonotype has only a few counts. The chain combines TRBV4-1 with TRBJ2-5, with a possible D match to TRBD2 (6 bases). This CDR3 has 13 residues. The germline CDR1 and CDR2 sequences are MGHRA and YSYEKL. V lost 6 bases, J lost 1 base, and 9 bases lay in between. CDR3 loop: CASRKGLQETQYF. DNA for the CDR3: TGCGCCAGCAGAAAGGGACTCCAAGAGACCCAGTACTTC.

As concerns this clonotype: A clone one base away is much larger, so this may be a read error. This sequence joins TRBV28 and TRBJ1-2, with unresolved D. Germline loops: CDR1 MDHEN, CDR2 SYDVKM. The CDR3 covers 14 residues. CDR3 in DNA: TGTGCCAGCAGCACGACGGGGTATATGGGTGGCTTCACCTTC. Protein product: CASSTTGYMGGFTF.

The rearrangement uses TRBV5-1 and TRBJ2-1, with D tentatively TRBD2 (5 bases). Trimming shortened V by 0 bases and J by 9 bases, and 16 bases separated the two germline ends. Germline V gene lookup returns CDR1 SGHRS and CDR2 YFSETQ. This CDR3 is built from 15 residues. In nucleotides, the CDR3 is TGCGCCAGCAGCTTGGAGCAAGCGGTCCACGTTGAGCAGTTCTTC. Protein sequence: CASSLEQAVHVEQFF. The full variable domain, with the rest looked up from reference TRBV5-1 and TRBJ2-1, is KAGVTQTPRYLIKTRGQQVTLSCSPISGHRSVSWYQQTPGQGLQFLFEYFSETQRNKGNFPGRFSGRQFSNSRSEMNVSTLELGDSALYLCASSLEQAVHVEQFFGPGTRLTVL.

This clonotype showed up just a few times. The chain links TRBV13 to TRBJ2-3, with 15 bases aligning to TRBD2. The CDR3 consists of 17 residues. The ends lost 5 bases at V and 5 bases at J; junction bases unmatched: 8. The germline V gene has CDR1 PRHDT and CDR2 FYEKMQ (reference sequence). CDR3 in amino acids: CASSPGLAGGPRDTQYF. CDR3 in DNA: TGTGCCAGCAGCCCTGGACTAGCGGGGGGGCCGAGAGATACGCAGTATTTT.

The chain combines TRBV11-2 with TRBJ1-6, with D unclear. Trimming took off 1 base at V and 6 bases at J, with 10 bases between the two ends. In germline, CDR1 is SGHAT, CDR2 FQNNGV. The CDR3 sequence is 15 residues long. CDR3 region: CASSLVAGLNSPLHF. The CDR3, as DNA: TGTGCCAGCAGCTTAGTAGCTGGGCTTAATTCACCCCTCCACTTT.